This T cell receptor beta chain was profiled in a study of spatial heterogeneity in lung cancer. Study-wide points: The study found that expanded intratumoral alpha and beta TCR counts tracked tumor mutation counts.

Time point described: sample taken at primary tumor resection. Whole RNA from tumor, nontumor lung or frozen PBMC was sequenced unsorted. TCRdb passed the 5' RACE reads through MiXCR, listing each CDR3 protein once. The sample lists 10,000 to 15,000 distinct CDR3 sequences, around 5% occurring once. The CDR3 covers 15 residues. The germline V gene encodes CDR1 MNHEY and CDR2 SVGAGI. Trimming stripped 0 bases from V and 4 bases from J, with 12 bases between. This clonotype was seen repeatedly, ten times or more. Its antigen is unidentified. Sequenced here: lung tumor tissue, sampled at surgery. The TCR originated in a male donor with early-stage non-small cell lung cancer. V is TRBV6-5 and J is TRBJ1-2; D might be TRBD1 (5 bases). CDR3 region: CASSYSIKGSYGYTF. The CDR3 DNA reads as TGTGCCAGCAGTTACTCCATCAAGGGGTCCTATGGCTACACCTTC.